The 27 T cell receptor beta chains below were found in one sample sequenced in a study of control samples from healthy donors and cancer patients. Repertoires were generated with immunoSEQ multiplex PCR, while TCRdb's copy carries only in-frame clones and drops some. This sample yields approximately 86,000 clones, of which 70% to 90% are seen a single time; approximately 2% belongs to the top ten. The sample consisted of blood. These receptor sequences come from a woman aged 40 to 50 in good health.

This chain links TRBV12-3 or TRBV12-4 with TRBJ2-7; D is unresolved. The CDR3 is 13 amino acids. V was trimmed by 4 bases and J by 2 bases, leaving 9 bases between them. The CDR3 reads CASSSGRAYEQYF. CDR3 bases: TGTGCCAGCAGTTCAGGAAGGGCCTACGAGCAGTACTTC.

This rearrangement joins TRBV5-1 to TRBJ1-4; D is uncertain. The V end was cut by 0 bases, the J end by 0 bases, with 12 bases between. CDR1 is SGHRS, CDR2 YFSETQ, per germline. CDR3 size: 17 residues. The CDR3, as DNA: TGCGCCAGCAGCTTGGGTAGGGATCTTACAACTAATGAAAAACTGTTTTTT. Translated: CASSLGRDLTTNEKLFF.

This chain connects TRBV7-9 to TRBJ1-2, with D hard to call. The germline V gene has CDR1 SEHNR and CDR2 FQNEAQ (reference sequence). Trimming removed 4 bases from V and 4 bases from J, with 19 bases in between. This CDR3 has 16 residues. The CDR3 loop is CASSYTGSGRGYGYTF. DNA for the CDR3: TGTGCCAGCAGCTACACCGGCAGCGGAAGAGGCTATGGCTACACCTTC.

This rearrangement joins TRBV7-2 to TRBJ1-1, with unresolved D. CDR3 length equals 11 residues. Deletions cut 4 bases from V and 1 base from J, with 1 base between. Germline CDR1 and CDR2: SGHTA and FQGNSA. CDR3: CASSWNTEAFF. CDR3 nucleotides: TGTGCCAGCAGCTGGAACACTGAAGCTTTCTTT.

The chain couples TRBV7-9 to TRBJ1-4; D gene uncertain. V was shortened by 4 bases and J by 5 bases, with 11 bases between the two germline ends. The CDR3 totals 14 residues. Germline V gene data show CDR1 as SEHNR and CDR2 as FQNEAQ (reference sequence). The CDR3 loop reads CASSSGWSNEKLFF. The CDR3 bases are TGTGCCAGCAGCTCCGGCTGGTCGAATGAAAAACTGTTTTTT. Drawing the rest from reference TRBV7-9 and TRBJ1-4, the complete variable domain is DTGVSQNPRHKITKRGQNVTFRCDPISEHNRLYWYRQTLGQGPEFLTYFQNEAQLEKSRLLSDRFSAERPKGSFSTLEIQRTEQGDSAMYLCASSSGWSNEKLFFGSGTQLSVL.

V gene TRBV20-1 combines with J gene TRBJ1-4; perhaps TRBD1 as D (5 bases). V was shortened by 3 bases and J by 12 bases, with 11 bases between the two germline ends. The V gene's germline CDR1 is DFQATT and CDR2 SNEGSKA (reference sequence). The CDR3 loop spans 11 amino acids. The CDR3 here is CSASPQGQLFF. The CDR3 nucleotides read TGCAGTGCTAGTCCCCAGGGACAACTGTTTTTT.

The rearrangement links TRBV29-1 to TRBJ2-1, with D hard to call. The CDR3 totals 14 residues. CDR1 SQVTM and CDR2 ANQGSEA come from the germline V gene. Trimming took off 3 bases at V and 3 bases at J, with 12 bases between the two ends. The CDR3 here is CSVETVGYYNEQFF. The DNA for the CDR3 is TGCAGCGTTGAGACGGTAGGGTACTACAATGAGCAGTTCTTC.

This chain uses TRBV24-1 with TRBJ2-2, with unresolved D. Germline loops: CDR1 KGHDR, CDR2 SFDVKD. The CDR3 extends over 11 amino acids. V lost 9 bases to trimming and J lost 0 bases, with 1 base between them. The CDR3 loop reads CATANTGELFF. CDR3 in DNA: TGTGCCACCGCGAACACCGGGGAGCTGTTTTTT.

The rearrangement uses TRBV5-8 and TRBJ1-4, with D possibly matching TRBD1 (5 bases). Germline-derived CDR1 and CDR2 are SGHTS and YDEGEE. The CDR3 length is 14 residues. V was pared by 0 bases and J by 3 bases, with 6 bases between. CDR3 sequence: CASSLGQPNEKLFF. For the CDR3, the DNA is TGTGCCAGCAGCTTGGGACAGCCTAATGAAAAACTGTTTTTT.

The chain uses TRBV2 and TRBJ2-2, with D unclear. This CDR3 comprises 12 residues. Germline loops: CDR1 SNHLY, CDR2 FYNNEI. V lost 9 bases and J 3 bases, leaving 8 bases between the germline ends. As DNA, the CDR3 is TGTGCCAGTTCTAGGGACACCGGGGAGCTGTTTTTT. Its protein is CASSRDTGELFF. Using reference TRBV2 and TRBJ2-2 for the parts outside the CDR3, the full variable domain is EPEVTQTPSHQVTQMGQEVILRCVPISNHLYFYWYRQILGQKVEFLVSFYNNEISEKSEIFDDQFSVERPDGSNFTLKIRSTKLEDSAMYFCASSRDTGELFFGEGSRLTVL.

The J gene is TRBJ1-2, the V gene TRBV20-1; no clear D. Trimming shortened V by 6 bases and J by 4 bases, and 9 bases separated the two germline ends. The CDR3 covers 11 residues. Germline V gene lookup returns CDR1 DFQATT and CDR2 SNEGSKA (reference sequence). The CDR3 loop is CSAIDLYGYTF. CDR3 coding DNA: TGCAGTGCCATCGATCTCTATGGCTACACCTTC.

The chain joins TRBV2 to TRBJ1-2; the D gene is possibly TRBD1 (6 bases). Germline V gene data show CDR1 as SNHLY and CDR2 as FYNNEI. This CDR3 is built from 14 residues. Deletions cut 4 bases from V and 6 bases from J, with 15 bases between. As DNA, the CDR3 is TGTGCCAGCAGTGTATACGGGGGGCGGGATGGCTACACCTTC. It specifies CASSVYGGRDGYTF.

The sample holds a few counts of this clone. The chain joins TRBV2 to TRBJ2-7, with a possible D match to TRBD1 (5 bases). This CDR3 has 15 residues. The V gene lost 3 bases and the J gene lost 1 base, with 13 bases spanning the gap. Germline loops: CDR1 SNHLY, CDR2 FYNNEI. CDR3 sequence reads: CASSEQGLGSYEQYF. Written as DNA, the CDR3 is TGTGCCAGCAGTGAGCAGGGTCTCGGGTCCTACGAGCAGTACTTC.

This rearrangement joins TRBV7-9 to TRBJ2-3; 7 bases fit TRBD2. The CDR3 covers 13 residues. Germline V gene data show CDR1 as SEHNR and CDR2 as FQNEAQ (reference sequence). The ends lost 11 bases at V and 2 bases at J; junction bases unmatched: 7. CDR3 nucleotide sequence: TGTGCCGGGAGGGGACCTTTCACAGATACGCAGTATTTT. It translates to CAGRGPFTDTQYF.

A few counts support this clone. This chain joins TRBV5-1 and TRBJ1-1; D unclear. Germline V gene lookup returns CDR1 SGHRS and CDR2 YFSETQ. V was cut by 0 bases and J by 4 bases, with 13 bases left in between. CDR3 length: 15 amino acids. CDR3 in DNA: TGCGCCAGCAGCTTGGACGGACTACTGATCACTGAAGCTTTCTTT. Its translation: CASSLDGLLITEAFF.

Note on this clone: The junction differs from germline at one of its ends, possibly a read error. The CDR3 DNA reads TGTGCCAGCTCACCACCGCGCAGGGGGGTCTTCTTC. Its translation: CASSPPRRGVFF. The chain couples TRBV18 to TRBJ1-2; 7 nucleotides agree with TRBD1. The CDR3 length is 12 residues. Germline assignment: CDR1 KGHSH and CDR2 LQKENI.

As to this clone: The junction departs from the called germline gene at one end, perhaps through a read error. The J gene is TRBJ1-2, the V gene TRBV29-1; TRBD1 matches at 11 bases. Germline V gene sequence: CDR1 SQVTM, CDR2 ANQGSEA. The CDR3 covers 15 residues. CDR3 nucleotide sequence: TGCAGCGTCGAAGGAAGGACAGGGGGCAGCTATGGCTACACCTTC. It is translated as CSVEGRTGGSYGYTF.

The chain has TRBV25-1 and TRBJ1-6, with no clear D. This CDR3 has 18 amino acids. V lost 4 bases and J lost 6, with 22 bases in between. Germline V gene sequence: CDR1 MGHDK, CDR2 SYGVNS. The CDR3 region is CASSVGLFTFSFNSPLHF. In nucleotides, the CDR3 is TGTGCCAGCAGTGTCGGACTGTTCACCTTCTCATTTAATTCACCCCTCCACTTT.

This chain joins TRBV5-1 and TRBJ1-1; 11 bases agree with TRBD1. CDR1 and CDR2 from the germline V gene are SGHRS and YFSETQ. J gave up 2 bases and V 4 bases, and 1 base lay outside the gene matches. The CDR3 is 14 amino acids. The CDR3: CASSRTGGNTEAFF. Here the CDR3 DNA reads TGCGCCAGCAGCCGGACAGGGGGCAACACTGAAGCTTTCTTT.

The genes are TRBV3-1 (or the pseudogene TRBV3-2) and TRBJ1-6, with 7 bases that match TRBD1. The ends lost 1 base at V and 8 bases at J; junction bases unmatched: 2. The germline V gene has CDR1 LGHDT and CDR2 YNNKEL (reference sequence). The CDR3 contains 14 residues. CDR3 protein: CASSQGQGDSPLHF. CDR3 nucleotides: TGTGCCAGCAGCCAAGGCCAGGGGGATTCACCCCTCCACTTT.

The chain combines TRBV7-2 with TRBJ1-1, with D uncertain. The germline V gene has CDR1 SGHTA and CDR2 FQGNSA. The V gene lost 11 bases and the J gene lost 7 bases, with 20 bases spanning the gap. The CDR3 spans 13 residues. CDR3 residues: CASSRPGLGEAFF. As DNA, the CDR3 is TGTGCCTCCAGTCGTCCGGGTTTGGGTGAAGCTTTCTTT.

V and J are TRBV5-1 and TRBJ1-2; D perhaps matches TRBD1 (6 bases). Germline V lookup: CDR1 SGHRS, CDR2 YFSETQ. The germline V and J ends were trimmed by 0 bases and 8 bases, with 14 bases remaining between them. The CDR3 has 14 amino acids. CDR3 sequence: CASSLGGGGRGYTF. The CDR3 DNA follows: TGCGCCAGCAGCTTGGGTGGCGGGGGCCGGGGCTACACCTTC.

The chain carries TRBV7-2 and TRBJ2-3, with D hard to call. CDR3 size: 12 residues. Trimming pared 5 bases from V and 2 bases from J, leaving 5 bases between. The germline V gene encodes CDR1 SGHTA and CDR2 FQGNSA. Here the CDR3 reads CASSPTTDTQYF. CDR3 nucleotides: TGTGCCAGCAGCCCAACCACAGATACGCAGTATTTT.

The chain employs TRBV30 and TRBJ1-1; 9 nucleotides match TRBD1. CDR3 length equals 14 residues. V dropped 6 bases and J dropped 4; count of bases not matched to a gene: 9. In germline, CDR1 is GTSNPN, CDR2 SVGIG (reference sequence). CDR3 sequence reads: CACPQGAGGTEAFF. The CDR3 DNA is TGTGCCTGTCCACAGGGGGCTGGAGGCACTGAAGCTTTCTTT.

This clone was seen a handful of times. This chain connects TRBV3-1 (or the pseudogene TRBV3-2) to TRBJ2-5; 9 positions agree with TRBD2. V gave up 1 base and J gave up 5 bases; unmatched junction bases: 8. The CDR3 covers 16 residues. The germline CDR1 and CDR2 sequences are LGHDT and YNNKEL (reference sequence). For the CDR3, the DNA is TGTGCCAGCAGCCAAGCCGGCGGGGGGGCCGTGGAGACCCAGTACTTC. This encodes CASSQAGGGAVETQYF.

The V call is TRBV4-1, the J call TRBJ2-5; 9 bases map to TRBD2. Germline CDR1 reads MGHRA; CDR2 reads YSYEKL. V shed 0 bases, J shed 5 bases, and the junction held 10 bases outside the gene matches. The CDR3 has 17 residues. The CDR3 loop is CASSQDVSGGPMETQYF. As DNA, the CDR3 is TGCGCCAGCAGCCAAGATGTTAGCGGGGGACCGATGGAGACCCAGTACTTC.

This chain uses TRBV5-6 with TRBJ1-3; possibly TRBD1 for D (6 bases). V lost 0 bases to trimming and J lost 0 bases, with 19 bases between them. The CDR3 is made up of 19 amino acids. Germline V gene lookup returns CDR1 SGHDT and CDR2 YYEEEE. Here the CDR3 reads CASSLGPPQGVDSGNTIYF. The CDR3 coding sequence is TGTGCCAGCAGCTTGGGGCCCCCACAGGGAGTGGACTCTGGAAACACCATATATTTT.